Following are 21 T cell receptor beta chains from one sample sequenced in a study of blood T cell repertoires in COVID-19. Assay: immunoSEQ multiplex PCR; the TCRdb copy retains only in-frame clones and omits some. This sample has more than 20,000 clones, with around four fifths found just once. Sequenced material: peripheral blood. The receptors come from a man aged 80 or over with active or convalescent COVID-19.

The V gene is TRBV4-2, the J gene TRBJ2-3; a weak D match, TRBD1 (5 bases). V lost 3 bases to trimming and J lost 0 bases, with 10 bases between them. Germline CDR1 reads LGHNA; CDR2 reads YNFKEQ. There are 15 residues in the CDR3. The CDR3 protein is CASSHWTTSTDTQYF. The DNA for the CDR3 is TGTGCCAGCAGCCATTGGACAACTAGCACAGATACGCAGTATTTT.

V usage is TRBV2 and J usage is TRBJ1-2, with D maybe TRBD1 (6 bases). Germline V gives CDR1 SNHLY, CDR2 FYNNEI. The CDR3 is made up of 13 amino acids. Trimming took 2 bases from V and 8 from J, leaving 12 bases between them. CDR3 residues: CASSELQGRGYTF. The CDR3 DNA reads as TGTGCCAGCAGTGAACTACAGGGTAGAGGCTACACCTTC.

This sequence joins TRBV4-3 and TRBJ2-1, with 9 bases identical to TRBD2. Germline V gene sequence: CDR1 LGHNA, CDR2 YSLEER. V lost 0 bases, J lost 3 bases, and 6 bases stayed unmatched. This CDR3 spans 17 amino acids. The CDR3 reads CASSQDRRGGVYNEQFF. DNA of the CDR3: TGCGCCAGCAGCCAAGATCGGCGGGGGGGAGTCTACAATGAGCAGTTCTTC.

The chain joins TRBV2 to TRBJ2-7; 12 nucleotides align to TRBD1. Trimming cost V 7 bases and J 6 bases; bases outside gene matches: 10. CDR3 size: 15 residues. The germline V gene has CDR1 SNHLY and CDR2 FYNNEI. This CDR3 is CASTEDGTGGLEQYF. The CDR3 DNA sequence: TGTGCCAGCACCGAAGATGGGACAGGGGGCCTCGAGCAGTACTTC. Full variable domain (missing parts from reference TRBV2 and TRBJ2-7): EPEVTQTPSHQVTQMGQEVILRCVPISNHLYFYWYRQILGQKVEFLVSFYNNEISEKSEIFDDQFSVERPDGSNFTLKIRSTKLEDSAMYFCASTEDGTGGLEQYFGPGTRLTVT.

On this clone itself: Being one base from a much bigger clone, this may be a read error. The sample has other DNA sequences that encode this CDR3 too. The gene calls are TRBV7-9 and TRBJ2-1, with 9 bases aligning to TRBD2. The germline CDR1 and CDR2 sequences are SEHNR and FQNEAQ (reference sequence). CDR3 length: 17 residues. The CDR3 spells CASSLSGRGGAGNEQFF. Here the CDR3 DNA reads TGCGCCAGCAGCTTATCCGGCCGCGGGGGGGCGGGAAATGAGCAGTTCTTC.

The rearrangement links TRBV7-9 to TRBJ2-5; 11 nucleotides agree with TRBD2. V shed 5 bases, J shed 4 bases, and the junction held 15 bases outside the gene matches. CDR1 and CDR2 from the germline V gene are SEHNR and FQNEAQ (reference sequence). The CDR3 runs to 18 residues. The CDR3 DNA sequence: TGTGCCAGCAGCGGGGTGGCGTCTGGTGGACTAGCGGGAGAGACCCAGTACTTC. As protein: CASSGVASGGLAGETQYF.

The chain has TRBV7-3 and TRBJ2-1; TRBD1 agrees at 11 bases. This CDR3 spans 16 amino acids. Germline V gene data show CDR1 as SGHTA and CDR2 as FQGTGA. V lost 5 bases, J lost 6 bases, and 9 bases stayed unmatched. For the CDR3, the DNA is TGTGCCAGCAGCCCCAGCTGGACAGGGGGCGTCAATGAGCAGTTCTTC. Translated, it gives CASSPSWTGGVNEQFF.

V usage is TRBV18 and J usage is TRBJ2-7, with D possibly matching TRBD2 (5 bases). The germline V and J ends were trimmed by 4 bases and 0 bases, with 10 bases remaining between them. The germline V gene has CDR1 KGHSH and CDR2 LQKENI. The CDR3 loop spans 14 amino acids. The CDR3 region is CASSRTGNSYEQYF. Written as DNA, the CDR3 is TGTGCCAGCTCACGGACGGGGAACTCCTACGAGCAGTACTTC.

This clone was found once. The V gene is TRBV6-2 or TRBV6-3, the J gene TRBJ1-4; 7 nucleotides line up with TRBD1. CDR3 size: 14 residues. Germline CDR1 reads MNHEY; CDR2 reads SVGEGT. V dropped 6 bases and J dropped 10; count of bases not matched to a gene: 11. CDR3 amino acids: CASSPGTVGRKLFF. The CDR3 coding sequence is TGTGCCAGCAGCCCCGGGACAGTCGGTCGAAAACTGTTTTTT.

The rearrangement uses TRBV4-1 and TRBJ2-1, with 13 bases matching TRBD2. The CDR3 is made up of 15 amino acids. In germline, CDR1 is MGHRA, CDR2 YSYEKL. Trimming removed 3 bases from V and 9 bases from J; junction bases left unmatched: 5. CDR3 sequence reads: CASSQGLAGQIEQFF. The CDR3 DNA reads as TGCGCCAGCAGCCAGGGACTAGCGGGGCAAATTGAGCAGTTCTTC.

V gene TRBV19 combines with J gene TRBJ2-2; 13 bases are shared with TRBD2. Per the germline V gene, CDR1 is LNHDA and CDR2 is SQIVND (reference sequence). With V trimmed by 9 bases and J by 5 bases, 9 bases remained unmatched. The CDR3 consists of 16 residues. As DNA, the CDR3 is TGTGCCAGCGGGACTAGCGGGGACGTGTGGACCGGGGAGCTGTTTTTT. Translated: CASGTSGDVWTGELFF.

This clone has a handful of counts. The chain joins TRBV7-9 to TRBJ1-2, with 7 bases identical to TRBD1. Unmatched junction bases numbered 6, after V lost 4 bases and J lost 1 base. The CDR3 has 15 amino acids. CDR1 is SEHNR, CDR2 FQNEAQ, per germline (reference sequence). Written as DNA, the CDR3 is TGTGCCAGCAGCTCCTCGCAGGGGGATAACTATGGCTACACCTTC. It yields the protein CASSSSQGDNYGYTF.

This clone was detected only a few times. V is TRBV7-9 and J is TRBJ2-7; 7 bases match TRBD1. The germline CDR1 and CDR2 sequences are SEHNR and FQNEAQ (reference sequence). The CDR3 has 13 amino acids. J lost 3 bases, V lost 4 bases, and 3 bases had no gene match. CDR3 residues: CASSYSGGYEQYF. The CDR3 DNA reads TGTGCCAGCAGCTATTCAGGGGGCTACGAGCAGTACTTC.

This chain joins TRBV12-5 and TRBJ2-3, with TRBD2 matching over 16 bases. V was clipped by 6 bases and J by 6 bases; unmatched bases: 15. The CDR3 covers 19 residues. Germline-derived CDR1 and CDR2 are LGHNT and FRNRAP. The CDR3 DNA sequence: TGTGCTAGTGGCGCCCTTTCCGGGACTAGCGGGGGGGTCTCGGATACGCAGTATTTT. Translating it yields CASGALSGTSGGVSDTQYF.

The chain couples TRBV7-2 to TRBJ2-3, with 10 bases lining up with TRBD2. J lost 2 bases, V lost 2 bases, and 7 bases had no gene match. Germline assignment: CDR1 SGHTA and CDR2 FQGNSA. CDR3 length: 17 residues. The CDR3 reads CASSLQGSGGPTDTQYF. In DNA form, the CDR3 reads TGTGCCAGCAGCTTACAGGGTAGCGGGGGGCCCACAGATACGCAGTATTTT.

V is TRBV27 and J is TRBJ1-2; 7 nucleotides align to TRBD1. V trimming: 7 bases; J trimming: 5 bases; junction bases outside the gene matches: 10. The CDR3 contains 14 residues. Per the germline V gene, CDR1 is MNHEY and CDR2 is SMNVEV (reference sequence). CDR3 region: CASNKQGFSYGYTF. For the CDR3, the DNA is TGTGCCAGCAACAAACAGGGGTTTAGTTATGGCTACACCTTC.

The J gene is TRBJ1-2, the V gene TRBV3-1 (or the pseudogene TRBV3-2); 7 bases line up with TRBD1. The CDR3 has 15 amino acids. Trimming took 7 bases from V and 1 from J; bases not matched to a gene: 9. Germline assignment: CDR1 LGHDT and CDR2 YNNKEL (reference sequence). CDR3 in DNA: TGTGCCAGCACCCTACGACAGGGAGGTAACTATGGCTACACCTTC. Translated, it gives CASTLRQGGNYGYTF.

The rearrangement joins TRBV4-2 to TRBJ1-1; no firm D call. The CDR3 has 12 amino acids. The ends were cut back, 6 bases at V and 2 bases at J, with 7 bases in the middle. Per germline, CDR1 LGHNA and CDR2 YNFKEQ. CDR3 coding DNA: TGTGCCAGCAGTCGACAAAACACTGAAGCTTTCTTT. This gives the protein CASSRQNTEAFF.

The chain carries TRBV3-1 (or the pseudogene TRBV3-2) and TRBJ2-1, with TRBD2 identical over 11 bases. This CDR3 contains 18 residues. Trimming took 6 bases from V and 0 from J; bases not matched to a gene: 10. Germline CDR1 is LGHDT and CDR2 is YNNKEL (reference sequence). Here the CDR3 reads CASRDGTSGPSSYNEQFF. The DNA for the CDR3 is TGTGCCAGCAGAGACGGGACTAGCGGCCCTAGCTCCTACAATGAGCAGTTCTTC.

This CDR3 reads CASRRTGDRSYEQYF. The CDR3 DNA reads as TGTGCCAGCAGACGGACAGGGGATCGGTCCTACGAGCAGTACTTC. The rearrangement links TRBV6-6 to TRBJ2-7, with TRBD1 matching 9 bases. The CDR3 runs to 15 residues. Germline V gives CDR1 MNHNY, CDR2 SVGAGI (reference sequence). V shed 6 bases, J shed 1 base, and the junction held 7 bases outside the gene matches.

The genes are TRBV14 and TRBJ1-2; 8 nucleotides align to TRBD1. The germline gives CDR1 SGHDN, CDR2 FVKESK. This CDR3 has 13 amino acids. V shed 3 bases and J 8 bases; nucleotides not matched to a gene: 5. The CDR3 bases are TGTGCCAGCAGCCATTTACAGGGGGGCGGCTACACCTTC. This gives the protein CASSHLQGGGYTF.